This T cell receptor beta chain was sequenced in a study of neurological immune-mediated disorders. Overall study findings and caveats: While HTLV-1-associated myelopathy showed the greatest TCR clonal expansion, multiple sclerosis showed the least, falling below healthy controls. No CDR3 amino acid sequences were shared by expanded clones across subjects, suggesting private repertoires in all groups.

Remarks on this clonotype: Its target is not known. A much larger clone differs by one base, so this may be a read error.

This CDR3 is 14 amino acids long. Germline loops: CDR1 SGHRS, CDR2 YFSETQ. Trimming removed 4 bases at V and 9 bases at J, with 19 bases between. As to time point: longitudinal time-point 2. The making of cDNA relied on 5'RACE with 10-nucleotide random UMIs. Over 160 million TCR-beta sequences from 15-18 subjects came out of each sequencing run. TCRdb passed the 5' RACE reads through MiXCR, listing each CDR3 protein once. This sample has about 90,000 distinct CDR3 sequences, with about 13% found just once. This clonotype was obtained from a female donor with HTLV-1-associated myelopathy (HAM/TSP). V gene TRBV5-1 combines with J gene TRBJ1-1; D ambiguous. Sequencing input: PBMCs. The CDR3 DNA sequence: TGCGCCAGCAGCCAAGGATCCTACAAGACTCAAGCTTTCTTT. Protein sequence: CASSQGSYKTQAFF.